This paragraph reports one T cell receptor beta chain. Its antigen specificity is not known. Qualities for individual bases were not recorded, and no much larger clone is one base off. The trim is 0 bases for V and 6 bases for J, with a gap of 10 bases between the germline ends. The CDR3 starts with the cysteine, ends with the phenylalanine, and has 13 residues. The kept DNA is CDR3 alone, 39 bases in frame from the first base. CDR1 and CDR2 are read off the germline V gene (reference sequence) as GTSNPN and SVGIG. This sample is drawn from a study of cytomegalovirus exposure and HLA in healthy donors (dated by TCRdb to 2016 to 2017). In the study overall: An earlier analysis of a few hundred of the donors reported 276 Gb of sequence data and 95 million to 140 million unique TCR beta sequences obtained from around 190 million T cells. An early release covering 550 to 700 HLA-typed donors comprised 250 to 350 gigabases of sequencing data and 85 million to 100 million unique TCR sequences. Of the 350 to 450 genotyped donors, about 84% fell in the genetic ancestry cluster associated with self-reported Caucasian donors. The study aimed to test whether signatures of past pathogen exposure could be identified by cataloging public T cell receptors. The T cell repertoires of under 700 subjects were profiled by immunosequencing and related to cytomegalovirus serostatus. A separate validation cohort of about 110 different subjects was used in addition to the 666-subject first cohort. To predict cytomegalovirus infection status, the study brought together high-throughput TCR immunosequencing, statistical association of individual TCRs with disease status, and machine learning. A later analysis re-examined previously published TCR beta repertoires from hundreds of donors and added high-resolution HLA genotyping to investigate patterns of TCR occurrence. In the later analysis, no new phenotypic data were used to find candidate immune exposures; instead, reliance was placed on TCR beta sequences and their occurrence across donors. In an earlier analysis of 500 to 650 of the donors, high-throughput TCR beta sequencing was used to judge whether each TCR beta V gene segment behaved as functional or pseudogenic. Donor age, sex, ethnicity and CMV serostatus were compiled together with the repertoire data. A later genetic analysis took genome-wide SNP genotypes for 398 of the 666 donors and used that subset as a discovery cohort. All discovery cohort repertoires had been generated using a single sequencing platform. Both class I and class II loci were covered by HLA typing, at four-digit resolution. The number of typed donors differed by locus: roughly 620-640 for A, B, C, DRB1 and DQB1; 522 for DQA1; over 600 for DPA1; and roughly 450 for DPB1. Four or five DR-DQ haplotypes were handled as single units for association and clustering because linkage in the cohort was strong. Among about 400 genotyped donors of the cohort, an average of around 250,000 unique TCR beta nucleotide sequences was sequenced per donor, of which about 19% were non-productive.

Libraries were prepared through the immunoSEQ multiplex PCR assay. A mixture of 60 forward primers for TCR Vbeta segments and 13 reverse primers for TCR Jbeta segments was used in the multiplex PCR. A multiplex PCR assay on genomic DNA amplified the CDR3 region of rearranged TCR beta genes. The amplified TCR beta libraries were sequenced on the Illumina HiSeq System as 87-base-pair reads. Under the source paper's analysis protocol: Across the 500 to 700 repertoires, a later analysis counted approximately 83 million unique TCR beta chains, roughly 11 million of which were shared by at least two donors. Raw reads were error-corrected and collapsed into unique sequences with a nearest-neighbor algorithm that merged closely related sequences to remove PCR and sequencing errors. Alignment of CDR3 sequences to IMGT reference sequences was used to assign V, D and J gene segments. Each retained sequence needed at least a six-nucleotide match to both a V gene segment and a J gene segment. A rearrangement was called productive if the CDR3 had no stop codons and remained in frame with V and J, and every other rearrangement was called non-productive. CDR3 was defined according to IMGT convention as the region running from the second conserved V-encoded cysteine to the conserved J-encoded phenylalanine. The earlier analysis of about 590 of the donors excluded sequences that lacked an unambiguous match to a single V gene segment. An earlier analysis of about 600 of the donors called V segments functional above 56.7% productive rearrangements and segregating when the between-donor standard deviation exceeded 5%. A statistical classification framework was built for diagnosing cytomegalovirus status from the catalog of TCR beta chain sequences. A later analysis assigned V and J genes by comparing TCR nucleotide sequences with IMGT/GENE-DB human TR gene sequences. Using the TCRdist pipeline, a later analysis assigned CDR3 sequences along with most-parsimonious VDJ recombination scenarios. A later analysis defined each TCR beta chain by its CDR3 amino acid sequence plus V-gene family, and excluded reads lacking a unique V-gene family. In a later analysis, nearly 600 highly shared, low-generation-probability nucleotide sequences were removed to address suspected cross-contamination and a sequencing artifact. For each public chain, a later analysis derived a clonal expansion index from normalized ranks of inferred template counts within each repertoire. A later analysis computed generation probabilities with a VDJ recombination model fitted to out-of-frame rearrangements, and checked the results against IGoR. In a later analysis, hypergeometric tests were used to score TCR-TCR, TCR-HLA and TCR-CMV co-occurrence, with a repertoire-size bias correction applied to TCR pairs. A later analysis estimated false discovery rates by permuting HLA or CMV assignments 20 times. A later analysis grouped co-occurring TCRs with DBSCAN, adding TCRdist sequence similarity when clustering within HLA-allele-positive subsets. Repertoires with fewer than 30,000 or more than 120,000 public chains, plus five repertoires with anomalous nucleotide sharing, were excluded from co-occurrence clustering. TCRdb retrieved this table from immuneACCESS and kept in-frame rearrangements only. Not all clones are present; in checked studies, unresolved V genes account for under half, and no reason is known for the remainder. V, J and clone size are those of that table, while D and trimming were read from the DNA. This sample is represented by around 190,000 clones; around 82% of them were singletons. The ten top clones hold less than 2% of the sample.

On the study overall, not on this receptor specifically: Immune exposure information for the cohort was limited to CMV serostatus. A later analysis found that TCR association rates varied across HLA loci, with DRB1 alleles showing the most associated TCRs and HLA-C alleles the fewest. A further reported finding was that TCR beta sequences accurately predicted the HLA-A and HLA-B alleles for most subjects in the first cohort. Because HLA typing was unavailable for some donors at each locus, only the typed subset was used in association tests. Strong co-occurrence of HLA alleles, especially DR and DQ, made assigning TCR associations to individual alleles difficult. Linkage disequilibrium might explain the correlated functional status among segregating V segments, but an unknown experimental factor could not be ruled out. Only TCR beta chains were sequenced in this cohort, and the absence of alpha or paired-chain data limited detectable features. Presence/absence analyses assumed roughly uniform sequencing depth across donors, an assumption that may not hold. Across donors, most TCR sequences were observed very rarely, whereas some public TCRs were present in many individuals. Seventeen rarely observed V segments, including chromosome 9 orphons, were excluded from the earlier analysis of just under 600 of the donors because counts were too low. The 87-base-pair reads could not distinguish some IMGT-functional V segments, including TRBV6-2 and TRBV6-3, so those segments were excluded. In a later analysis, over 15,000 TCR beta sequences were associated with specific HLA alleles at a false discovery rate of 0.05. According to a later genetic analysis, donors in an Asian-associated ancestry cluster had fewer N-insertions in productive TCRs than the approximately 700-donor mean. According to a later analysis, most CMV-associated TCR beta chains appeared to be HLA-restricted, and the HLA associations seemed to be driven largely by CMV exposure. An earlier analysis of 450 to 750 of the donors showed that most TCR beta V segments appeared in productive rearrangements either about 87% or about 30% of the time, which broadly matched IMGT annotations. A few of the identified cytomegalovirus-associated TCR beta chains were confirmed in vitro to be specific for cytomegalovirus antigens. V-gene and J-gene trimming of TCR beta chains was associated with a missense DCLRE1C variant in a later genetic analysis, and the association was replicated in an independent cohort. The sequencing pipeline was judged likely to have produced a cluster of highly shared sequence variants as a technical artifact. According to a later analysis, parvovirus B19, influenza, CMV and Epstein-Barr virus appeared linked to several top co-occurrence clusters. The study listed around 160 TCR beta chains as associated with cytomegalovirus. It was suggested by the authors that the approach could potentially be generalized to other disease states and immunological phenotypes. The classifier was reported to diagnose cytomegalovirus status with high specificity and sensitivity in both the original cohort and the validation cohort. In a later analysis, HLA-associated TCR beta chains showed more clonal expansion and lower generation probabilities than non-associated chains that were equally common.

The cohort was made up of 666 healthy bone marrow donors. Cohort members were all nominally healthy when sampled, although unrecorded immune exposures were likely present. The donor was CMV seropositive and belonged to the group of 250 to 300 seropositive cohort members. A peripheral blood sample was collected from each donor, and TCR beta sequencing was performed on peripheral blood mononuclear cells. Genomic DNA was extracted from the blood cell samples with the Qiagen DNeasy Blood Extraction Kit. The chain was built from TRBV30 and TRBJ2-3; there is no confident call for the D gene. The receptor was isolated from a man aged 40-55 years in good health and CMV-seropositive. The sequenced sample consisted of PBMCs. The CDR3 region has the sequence CAWSVGDWDTQYF. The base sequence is TGTGCCTGGAGTGTCGGAGACTGGGATACGCAGTATTTT. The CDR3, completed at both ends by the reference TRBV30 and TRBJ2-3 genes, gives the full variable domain SQTIHQWPATLVQPVGSPLSLECTVEGTSNPNLYWYRQAAGRGLQLLFYSVGIGQISSEVPQNLSASRPQDRQFILSSKKLLLSDSGFYLCAWSVGDWDTQYFGPGTRLTVL.